This T cell receptor (beta chain) was captured in a study of regulatory T cells in long-lasting Graves disease. Time point denoted: newly diagnosed GD, antithyroid drugs for less than 3 months. Making the TCR library involved RNA that had been extracted from PBMCs. A blood draw put around 9 milliliters of peripheral blood into EDTA tubes. To make TCR beta libraries, researchers used iRepertoire HTBI primers and Arm-PCR of CDR3 regions. One entry per CDR3 protein, called by TCRdb with MiXCR from the multiplex PCR reads. The sample carries roughly 380,000 distinct CDR3 sequences, 16% recorded once. Germline lookup yields CDR1 MDHEN and CDR2 SYDVKM. V dropped 8 bases and J dropped 0; count of bases not matched to a gene: 7. The CDR3 covers 17 residues. This clonotype was detected many times. The sample was also reused in another study, on T cells in Graves' hyperthyroidism and ophthalmopathy.

The sequencing here drew on peripheral blood mononuclear cells (PBMCs), taken at new diagnosis, from a patient treated with antithyroid drugs. This rearrangement joins TRBV28 to TRBJ2-2; 12 bases fit TRBD1. The TCR was taken from a man aged 35-49 years with Graves disease. CDR3 nucleotide sequence: TGTGCCAGCGGGGGACAGGGGGCTAGTGCGAACACCGGGGAGCTGTTTTTT. This codes for CASGGQGASANTGELFF.